This T cell receptor beta chain was captured in a study of cytomegalovirus exposure and HLA in healthy donors. The wider study: Early released data comprised 80 million to 100 million unique TCRs from HLA-typed donors.

Study-wide points: Most TCR sequences showed up rarely, but some public TCRs showed up in many donors. Several of the most significant clusters appeared, in a later analysis, to be linked to common viral pathogens. Earlier results showed most TCR beta V segments being productive about 90% or about 30% of the time.

The PCR had 60 Vbeta and 13 Jbeta primers. The repertoire was sequenced with immunoSEQ multiplex PCR; TCRdb's copy has only in-frame clones and lacks some. Seen here are some 200,000 clones, around four fifths observed once, and the top ten hold 6% to 8%. In regard to this clone: Its antigen is currently unknown.

Per the germline V gene, CDR1 is LNHDA and CDR2 is SQIVND (reference sequence). The length of the CDR3 is 14 residues. The junction had 0 bases not matched to a gene; V was cut back by 6 bases and J by 6 bases. Sequencing used PBMCs. The clonotype was recovered from a woman between 45 and 60 years old in good health and CMV-seropositive. V is TRBV19 and J is TRBJ2-3; 16 bases are shared with TRBD2. CDR3 amino acids: CASRGLAGGDTQYF. The CDR3, as DNA: TGTGCCAGTAGGGGACTAGCGGGAGGGGATACGCAGTATTTT.